This T cell receptor (beta chain) was identified during a study of blood T cell repertoires in COVID-19. The wider study: Samples taken during acute and convalescent COVID-19 were collected in the United States, Italy and Spain. Nucleic acid was either cDNA or gDNA, and it came from T cells, B-cell-depleted T cells, or PBMCs.

Trimming removed 8 bases from V and 8 bases from J; junction bases left unmatched: 7. This CDR3 region has 12 residues. CDR1 MNHEY and CDR2 SMNVEV come from the germline V gene (reference sequence). Original handling: Scientists estimated how many nucleated cells there were by amplifying reference gene primers. Sequencing used immunoSEQ multiplex PCR; TCRdb keeps in-frame clones, though not all of them. Clonal size and the V and J genes are those of that table, whereas D and trimming came from the DNA. The top ten clones hold about 2.3% of a sample with around 120,000 clones, 78% of them seen once. Source material: peripheral blood. V and J are TRBV27 and TRBJ1-2, with TRBD1 matching over 8 bases. The TCR comes from a man between 65 and 80 years old with acute or convalescent COVID-19. CDR3: CASRKDRDGYTF. The CDR3 coding sequence is TGTGCCAGCCGTAAGGACAGGGACGGCTACACCTTC.